One sample yielded the 27 T cell receptor beta chains listed below, sequenced in a study of control samples from healthy donors and cancer patients. Generated by immunoSEQ multiplex PCR, the TCRdb table keeps only in-frame clones and is missing some. Among some 71,000 clones listed, roughly 89% were seen once. Sequencing was performed on PBMCs. These receptors were collected from a man aged 60-69 years with colorectal cancer.

The chain recombines TRBV4-3 with TRBJ2-6; perhaps D is TRBD1 or TRBD2 (5 bases each). This CDR3 has 19 residues. CDR1 LGHNA and CDR2 YSLEER come from the germline V gene. The V and J ends lost 4 bases and 2 bases respectively, with 21 bases between them. The CDR3 protein is CASSPTRWGILPGANVLTF. Here the CDR3 DNA reads TGCGCCAGCAGCCCCACTCGGTGGGGGATCCTCCCTGGGGCCAACGTCCTGACTTTC.

The V call is TRBV11-1, the J call TRBJ2-6; D gene unclear. The CDR3 has 13 residues. V shed 8 bases and J shed 4 bases, with 9 bases lying between them. In germline, CDR1 is SGHAT, CDR2 FQDESV (reference sequence). The CDR3 protein is CASRLAGANVLTF. CDR3 DNA sequence: TGTGCCAGCCGTCTGGCCGGGGCCAACGTCCTGACTTTC.

The J gene is TRBJ2-3, the V gene TRBV28, with D unclear. V was pared by 8 bases and J by 8 bases, with 17 bases between. CDR1 is MDHEN, CDR2 SYDVKM, per germline. The CDR3 loop spans 13 amino acids. The CDR3 loop is CASLEGTKGTQYF. The CDR3 DNA is TGTGCCAGCCTAGAAGGTACAAAGGGTACGCAGTATTTT.

This clone was counted a few times. The chain recombines TRBV4-1 with TRBJ1-6, with a tentative D call TRBD1 (5 bases). In germline, CDR1 is MGHRA, CDR2 YSYEKL. This CDR3 has 17 amino acids. V was trimmed by 3 bases and J by 10 bases, leaving 22 bases between them. The DNA for the CDR3 is TGCGCCAGCAGCCATTCAATGGCGGCAGGGACTGGGTCACCCCTCCACTTT. Its translation: CASSHSMAAGTGSPLHF.

This chain links TRBV5-4 with TRBJ1-5; D gene unclear. Trimming shortened V by 0 bases and J by 0 bases, and 7 bases separated the two germline ends. Germline V lookup: CDR1 SGHNT, CDR2 YYREEE (reference sequence). CDR3 size: 15 residues. The CDR3 DNA is TGTGCCAGCAGCTTGGTGGACCATAGCAATCAGCCCCAGCATTTT. It codes for CASSLVDHSNQPQHF. The full variable domain, rest sourced from reference TRBV5-4 and TRBJ1-5, is ETGVTQSPTHLIKTRGQQVTLRCSSQSGHNTVSWYQQALGQGPQFIFQYYREEENGRGNFPPRFSGLQFPNYSSELNVNALELDDSALYLCASSLVDHSNQPQHFGDGTRLSIL.

The chain is built from TRBV2 and TRBJ1-4; the D is unclear. The CDR3 loop spans 18 amino acids. The V end lost 2 bases, the J end lost 1 base, and 17 bases lay between the germline ends. Germline V gene lookup returns CDR1 SNHLY and CDR2 FYNNEI. CDR3 nucleotides: TGTGCCAGCAGTGAATCAGCCCCTCGGAAGCGAACTAATGAAAAACTGTTTTTT. Residues: CASSESAPRKRTNEKLFF.

This clone has more than one count but fewer than ten. The V call is TRBV5-8, the J call TRBJ1-2, with 7 bases matching TRBD1. Trimming at V came to 2 bases and at J to 2 bases, leaving 9 bases not matched to a gene. The CDR3 spans 16 residues. CDR1 and CDR2 (germline): SGHTS, YDEGEE. This CDR3 is CASSLWKGTVNYGYTF. DNA for the CDR3: TGTGCCAGCAGCTTATGGAAAGGGACAGTCAACTATGGCTACACCTTC.

The V call is TRBV3-1 (or the pseudogene TRBV3-2), the J call TRBJ2-1, with D tentatively TRBD1 or TRBD2 (6 bases each). This CDR3 spans 15 amino acids. Trimming pared 4 bases from V and 3 bases from J, leaving 13 bases between. CDR1 and CDR2 from the germline V gene are LGHDT and YNNKEL (reference sequence). The CDR3 region has the DNA TGTGCCAGCAGCCTAAGAGGGGGGAACTACAATGAGCAGTTCTTC. It yields the protein CASSLRGGNYNEQFF.

The chain joins TRBV3-1 (or the pseudogene TRBV3-2) to TRBJ1-5; weak D call: TRBD1 (6 bases). Germline V gene lookup returns CDR1 LGHDT and CDR2 YNNKEL (reference sequence). V was trimmed by 8 bases and J by 5 bases, leaving 10 bases between them. This CDR3 is built from 12 residues. Here the CDR3 DNA reads TGTGCCAGCGGGGAGGGGGATCAGCCCCAGCATTTT. It codes for CASGEGDQPQHF.

The chain recombines TRBV5-1 with TRBJ2-7; 7 bases agree with TRBD1. Germline V lookup: CDR1 SGHRS, CDR2 YFSETQ. The CDR3 covers 14 residues. V gave up 0 bases and J gave up 2 bases; unmatched junction bases: 2. CDR3 region: CASSLGQGAYEQYF. The CDR3 DNA is TGCGCCAGCAGCTTGGGGCAGGGGGCCTACGAGCAGTACTTC.

This clone was recorded only once. The chain employs TRBV5-4 and TRBJ2-1, with 9 bases matching TRBD1. The CDR3 runs 15 residues. V trimming: 0 bases; J trimming: 4 bases; junction bases outside the gene matches: 2. Germline CDR1 reads SGHNT; CDR2 reads YYREEE (reference sequence). The CDR3 loop is CASSLDRGRYNEQFF. In DNA form, the CDR3 reads TGTGCCAGCAGCTTGGACAGGGGGCGTTACAATGAGCAGTTCTTC.

This clone has only one observation. CDR3 in DNA: TGTGCCAGCAGCTCCCCAGGGACAGATAATGAGCAGTTCTTC. This translates into CASSSPGTDNEQFF. The chain links TRBV27 to TRBJ2-1; 7 bases are shared with TRBD1. This CDR3 comprises 14 residues. The ends lost 6 bases at V and 7 bases at J; junction bases unmatched: 9. CDR1 is MNHEY and CDR2 is SMNVEV in the germline V gene (reference sequence).

The rearrangement uses TRBV4-3 and TRBJ2-5; D is possibly TRBD2 (6 bases). The germline V and J ends were trimmed by 8 bases and 0 bases, with 19 bases remaining between them. In germline, CDR1 is LGHNA, CDR2 YSLEER. The CDR3 sequence is 16 residues long. CDR3 in amino acids: CASSRGASANQETQYF. In DNA form, the CDR3 reads TGCGCCAGCTCACGAGGGGCTAGCGCCAACCAAGAGACCCAGTACTTC.

The V gene is TRBV12-3 or TRBV12-4, the J gene TRBJ2-3; D is ambiguous. The germline V and J ends were trimmed by 5 bases and 2 bases, with 5 bases remaining between them. The CDR3 loop spans 12 amino acids. The CDR3 spells CASSHHTDTQYF. CDR3 DNA sequence: TGTGCCAGCAGTCACCACACAGATACGCAGTATTTT.

V is TRBV28 and J is TRBJ1-5; 11 bases are shared with TRBD1. CDR1 MDHEN and CDR2 SYDVKM come from the germline V gene. The CDR3 consists of 16 residues. J lost 3 bases, V lost 5 bases, and 6 bases had no gene match. CDR3 amino acids: CASSPGDRGDNQPQHF. In nucleotides, the CDR3 is TGTGCCAGCAGTCCCGGGGACAGGGGGGACAATCAGCCCCAGCATTTT.

The V and J genes are TRBV4-1 and TRBJ2-3, with 10 bases aligning to TRBD1. Germline loops: CDR1 MGHRA, CDR2 YSYEKL. The CDR3 totals 17 residues. Unmatched junction bases numbered 10, after V lost 3 bases and J lost 4 bases. The CDR3 spells CASSQLPGQGTPDTQYF. In nucleotides, the CDR3 is TGCGCCAGCAGCCAGCTTCCGGGACAGGGGACTCCAGATACGCAGTATTTT.

This chain connects TRBV12-5 to TRBJ2-7; D is undetermined. CDR3 length: 13 amino acids. Germline V gene sequence: CDR1 LGHNT, CDR2 FRNRAP. Trimming stripped 1 base from V and 3 bases from J, with 7 bases between. CDR3 residues: CASGLGVSYEQYF. The DNA for the CDR3 is TGTGCTAGTGGTTTGGGGGTGAGCTACGAGCAGTACTTC. Combining the CDR3 with reference TRBV12-5 and TRBJ2-7 gives the whole variable domain DARVTQTPRHKVTEMGQEVTMRCQPILGHNTVFWYRQTMMQGLELLAYFRNRAPLDDSGMPKDRFSAEMPDATLATLKIQPSEPRDSAVYFCASGLGVSYEQYFGPGTRLTVT.

The gene calls are TRBV7-6 and TRBJ1-5; TRBD1 matches at 11 bases. J was trimmed by 6 bases and V by 4 bases; bases with no gene match: 5. Germline CDR1 is SGHVS and CDR2 is FNYEAQ. The CDR3 is made up of 15 amino acids. In nucleotides, the CDR3 is TGTGCCAGCAGCTCCGGGACAGGGGGGACTCAGCCCCAGCATTTT. Translating gives CASSSGTGGTQPQHF.

The chain is built from TRBV15 and TRBJ2-1, with D perhaps being TRBD1 or TRBD2 (6 bases each). Trimming removed 0 bases at V and 12 bases at J, with 18 bases between. Looked up from germline, CDR1 is LNHNV and CDR2 is YYDKDF (reference sequence). The CDR3 length is 15 residues. In DNA form, the CDR3 reads TGTGCCACCAGCAGAGATATACAGGGAGGACCCACGCAGTTCTTC. It specifies CATSRDIQGGPTQFF.

The J gene is TRBJ1-6, the V gene TRBV7-8; TRBD1 aligns across 8 bases. The CDR3 covers 14 residues. Germline CDR1 and CDR2: SGHVS and FQNEAQ. V shed 5 bases and J 6 bases; nucleotides not matched to a gene: 3. The CDR3 bases are TGTGCCAGCAGCCTACAGGGGGTTAATTCACCCCTCCACTTT. Translating gives CASSLQGVNSPLHF.

The rearrangement uses TRBV7-9 and TRBJ1-3; D uncertain. Germline assignment: CDR1 SEHNR and CDR2 FQNEAQ (reference sequence). V lost 0 bases and J lost 0, with 3 bases in between. CDR3 size: 14 residues. This CDR3 is CASSLAYSGNTIYF. The CDR3, as DNA: TGTGCCAGCAGCTTAGCCTACTCTGGAAACACCATATATTTT.

V is TRBV7-2 and J is TRBJ1-3; 7 bases line up with TRBD1. The V segment lost 3 bases and the J segment 1 base; nucleotides outside the gene matches: 3. This CDR3 contains 15 residues. Germline V gives CDR1 SGHTA, CDR2 FQGNSA. The CDR3 reads CASSFWDSSGNTIYF. CDR3 nucleotide sequence: TGTGCCAGCAGCTTCTGGGACAGTTCTGGAAACACCATATATTTT.

The rearrangement links TRBV6-6 to TRBJ2-1; TRBD2 matches at 8 bases. CDR3 length equals 14 residues. V was clipped by 8 bases and J by 2 bases; unmatched bases: 5. Germline lookup yields CDR1 MNHNY and CDR2 SVGAGI (reference sequence). The CDR3 DNA is TGTGCCAGCGCCGCGGGGGGTACCTACAATGAGCAGTTCTTC. Its translation is CASAAGGTYNEQFF.

V gene TRBV27 combines with J gene TRBJ1-3; D is uncertain. V shed 5 bases and J shed 1 base, with 9 bases lying between them. The CDR3 length is 14 residues. CDR1 MNHEY and CDR2 SMNVEV come from the germline V gene (reference sequence). The CDR3 spells CASSPRGSGNTIYF. CDR3 nucleotides: TGTGCCAGCAGTCCTCGAGGATCTGGAAACACCATATATTTT.

The chain is built from TRBV23-1 and TRBJ2-5; 10 nucleotides agree with TRBD2. TRBV23-1 is an ORF, with its function uncertain. This CDR3 region has 16 residues. The V gene end was trimmed by 0 bases and the J gene end by 3 bases; junction bases not matched to a gene: 4. The CDR3 DNA reads as TGCGCCAGCAGTCAATCGGGGCTAGCGGGGGAAGAGACCCAGTACTTC. Translating gives CASSQSGLAGEETQYF.

This clone was seen more than once but under ten times. This CDR3 reads CASSLGTGYGYTF. The CDR3 DNA follows: TGTGCCAGCAGCTTAGGTACGGGATATGGCTACACCTTC. The chain is built from TRBV7-9 and TRBJ1-2, with D unresolved. This CDR3 comprises 13 residues. CDR1 SEHNR and CDR2 FQNEAQ come from the germline V gene (reference sequence). V dropped 1 base and J dropped 5 bases, with 8 bases sitting between them.

The chain recombines TRBV10-1 with TRBJ2-3, with D perhaps assigned TRBD1 or TRBD2 (6 bases each). Germline V lookup: CDR1 WNHNN, CDR2 SYGVQD (reference sequence). This CDR3 has 14 amino acids. The germline V and J ends were trimmed by 4 bases and 4 bases, with 12 bases remaining between them. DNA for the CDR3: TGCGCCAGCAGTGGTGGGGGGCCGGCAGATACGCAGTATTTT. Translated, it gives CASSGGGPADTQYF.